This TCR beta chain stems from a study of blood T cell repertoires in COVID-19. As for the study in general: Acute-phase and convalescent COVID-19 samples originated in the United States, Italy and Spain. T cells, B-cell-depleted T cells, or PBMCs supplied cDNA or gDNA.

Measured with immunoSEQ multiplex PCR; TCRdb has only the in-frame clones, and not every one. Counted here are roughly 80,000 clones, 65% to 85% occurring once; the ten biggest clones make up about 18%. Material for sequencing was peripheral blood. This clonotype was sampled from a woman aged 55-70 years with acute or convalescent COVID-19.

CDR3: CASSSRFAVNYEQYF. The CDR3 DNA follows: TGTGCCAGCAGCAGCCGCTTCGCGGTGAACTACGAGCAGTACTTC. The chain links TRBV7-2 to TRBJ2-7; D unresolved. V was cut by 5 bases and J by 3 bases, with 17 bases left in between. This CDR3 spans 15 amino acids. Germline CDR1 is SGHTA and CDR2 is FQGNSA. The entire variable domain, with the rest obtained from reference TRBV7-2 and TRBJ2-7, is as follows: GAGVSQSPSNKVTEKGKDVELRCDPISGHTALYWYRQSLGQGLEFLIYFQGNSAPDKSGLPSDRFSAERTGGSVSTLTIQRTQQEDSAVYLCASSSRFAVNYEQYFGPGTRLTVT.